This entry concerns a single T cell receptor (beta chain). This entry comes from a study of blood T cell repertoires in COVID-19. The overall study: In each case, the material was cDNA or gDNA derived from T cells, B-cell-depleted T cells, or PBMCs.

The CDR3 has 16 amino acids. CDR1 is MGHRA, CDR2 YSYEKL, per germline. Deletions cut 4 bases from V and 0 bases from J, with 14 bases between. Authors' processing steps: Amplification with reference gene primers provided the estimates of nucleated cell counts. This table comes from immunoSEQ multiplex PCR, and its TCRdb copy is limited to in-frame clones, with some not included. The V and J calls and clone size were taken over from that table, and D and trimming were inferred from the DNA. The sample yields approximately 120,000 clones, roughly four fifths seen once. The V gene is TRBV4-1, the J gene TRBJ2-3; TRBD1 is a possible D gene (5 bases). This TCR was sampled from a man aged 60-69 years with acute or convalescent COVID-19. The sample was peripheral blood. CDR3 sequence: CASSRLSRGSTDTQYF. For the CDR3, the DNA is TGCGCCAGCAGCCGACTCAGTAGGGGTAGCACAGATACGCAGTATTTT.